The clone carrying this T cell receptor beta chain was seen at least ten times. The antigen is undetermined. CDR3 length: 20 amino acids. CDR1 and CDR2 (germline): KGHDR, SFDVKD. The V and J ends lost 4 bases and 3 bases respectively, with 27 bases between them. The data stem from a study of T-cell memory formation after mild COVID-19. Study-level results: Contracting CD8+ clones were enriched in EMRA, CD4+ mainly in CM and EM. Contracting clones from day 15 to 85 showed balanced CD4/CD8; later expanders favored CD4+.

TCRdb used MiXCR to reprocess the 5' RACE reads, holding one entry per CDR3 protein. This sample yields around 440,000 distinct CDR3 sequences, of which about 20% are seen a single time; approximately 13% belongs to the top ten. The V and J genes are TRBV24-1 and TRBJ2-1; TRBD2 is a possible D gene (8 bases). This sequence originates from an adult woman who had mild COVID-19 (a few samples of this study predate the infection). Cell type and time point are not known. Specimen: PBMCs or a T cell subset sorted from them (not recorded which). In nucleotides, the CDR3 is TGTGCCACCAGTGAGACCGAGGGGGCAACAAGCGGGAGATACTACAATGAGCAGTTCTTC. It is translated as CATSETEGATSGRYYNEQFF.